These T cell receptor beta chains were read from a single sample in a study of cytomegalovirus exposure and HLA in healthy donors. Using immunoSEQ multiplex PCR, the repertoire was profiled, and TCRdb retains in-frame clones only, with some absent. The sample has under 150,000 clones; around 84% are singletons. Material for sequencing was PBMCs. All receptors derive from a man between 50 and 59 years old in good health and CMV-seronegative. The CDR3 runs from the conserved cysteine through the conserved F or W. The order of the fields is CDR3 DNA, CDR3 protein, V gene, D gene, J gene, clone size. A D gene is named only where the DNA matches it firmly. Clone size is shown for a subset of rows, as once, few, many or a class of expanded clone.

TGTGCCAGCAGCTTAGCCAGTAGCAATCAGCCCCAGCATTTT CASSLASSNQPQHF TRBV13 - TRBJ1-5 -
TGTGCCAGCACCAACGGAGGGGTCCCAGATACGCAGTATTTT CASTNGGVPDTQYF TRBV9 - TRBJ2-3 once
TGTGCCAGCAGCCCCCAAATCCAGGGTGAAGCTTTCTTT CASSPQIQGEAFF TRBV7-9 - TRBJ1-1 -
TGTGCCTGGATAGGGGCTCGGTATGGCTACACCTTC CAWIGARYGYTF TRBV30 - TRBJ1-2 -
TGTGCCATCAGTGATCCCCCTCGGCGGGGTGGGACCCAGTACTTC CAISDPPRRGGTQYF TRBV10-3 - TRBJ2-5 -
TGTGCCAGCAGCCTCGGGTGGGGCTACACCTTC CASSLGWGYTF TRBV5-6 - TRBJ1-2 -
TGTGCCAGCAGCAAGGGGGTTTCGGGCACTGAAGCTTTCTTT CASSKGVSGTEAFF TRBV7-9 - TRBJ1-1 once
TGCGCCGTCGGGGGGGGACAGGGGCTGGAGACCCAGTACTTC CAVGGGQGLETQYF TRBV10-1 TRBD1 TRBJ2-5 -
TGCAGTGTATACCAGGAATGGACCCAGTACTTC CSVYQEWTQYF TRBV20-1 - TRBJ2-5 -
TGTGCCAGCAAATGGGGCGGGGGTATCGACAATGAGCAGTTCTTC CASKWGGGIDNEQFF TRBV6-1 TRBD2 TRBJ2-1 -
TGCGCCAGCAGCCAAATGCCACCGGGGGACAGGGTGATTAAGAAAGAGACCCAGTACTTC CASSQMPPGDRVIKKETQYF TRBV4-3 TRBD1 TRBJ2-5 -
TGTGCCAGCAGCCCCCGTACTAGCGGGGCAGGGCGGAAAGAGACCCAGTACTTC CASSPRTSGAGRKETQYF TRBV7-9 TRBD2 TRBJ2-5 -
TGTGCCAGCAGTCTAGGGGCCCTAAGAGAGACCCAGTACTTC CASSLGALRETQYF TRBV13 - TRBJ2-5 -
TGTGCCAGCAGCCTCAGATTCCTGAACACTGAAGCTTTCTTT CASSLRFLNTEAFF TRBV5-8 - TRBJ1-1 -
TGCGCCAGCAGCCAAGATAGGAGCGGGGGGGCCGAGACCCAGTACTTC CASSQDRSGGAETQYF TRBV4-1 TRBD2 TRBJ2-5 -
TGTGCCAGCACCTTGGCGGGCTCTGGAAACACCATATATTTT CASTLAGSGNTIYF TRBV6-6 - TRBJ1-3 -
TGTGCCAGTAGTTCCGTAGGGGGCTCGGACACCGGGGAGCTGTTTTTT CASSSVGGSDTGELFF TRBV19 TRBD1 TRBJ2-2 once
TGTGCCAGCAGTGAAGCGCTGACAGGAAAGAACACTGAAGCTTTCTTT CASSEALTGKNTEAFF TRBV2 - TRBJ1-1 -
TGTGCCAGCAGCAAGGGCAGAAACCGTAGGTGGCCCCAGCATTTT CASSKGRNRRWPQHF TRBV21-1 - TRBJ1-5 -
TGTGCCAGCAGCTTAAATCCTGGGGGGATTGAAAAACTGTTTTTT CASSLNPGGIEKLFF TRBV7-2 - TRBJ1-4 -
TGTGCCAGCAGCTTAGGGGGGGGGCGCCCACGGGACTATGGCTACACCTTC CASSLGGGRPRDYGYTF TRBV7-9 - TRBJ1-2 -
TGTGCCAGCAGGACAACAGCATCCTATGGCTACACCTTC CASRTTASYGYTF TRBV6-5 - TRBJ1-2 -
TGTGCCAGCAGCTTACGGAGATTTGCAACTAATGAAAAACTGTTTTTT CASSLRRFATNEKLFF TRBV7-8 - TRBJ1-4 once
TGTGCCAGCACCGACGGTCAGGGGGTTTTGGGCAATCAGCCCCAGCATTTT CASTDGQGVLGNQPQHF TRBV21-1 - TRBJ1-5 -
TGTGCCAGCAATTGGGGGGGCTCACAGTTTGATACGCAGTATTTT CASNWGGSQFDTQYF TRBV27 - TRBJ2-3 -
TGTGCCACCCTGGGACATTTTAACACTGAAGCTTTCTTT CATLGHFNTEAFF TRBV19 - TRBJ1-1 -
TGTGCCAGCTCACTTCAAAGTCCACTTCGCTACAATGAGCAGTTCTTC CASSLQSPLRYNEQFF TRBV18 - TRBJ2-1 -
TGTGCCAGCAGTCCGGAGATGGGGGGCTCCTACGAGCAGTACTTC CASSPEMGGSYEQYF TRBV4-2 - TRBJ2-7 -
TGTGCCAGCAGTGGTACGGGACTAGCGGGGATCAATGAGCAGTTCTTC CASSGTGLAGINEQFF TRBV27 TRBD2 TRBJ2-1 -
TGTGCCAGCAGCCGACAGGGGGCCACTGGAAACACCATATATTTT CASSRQGATGNTIYF TRBV7-9 TRBD1 TRBJ1-3 -